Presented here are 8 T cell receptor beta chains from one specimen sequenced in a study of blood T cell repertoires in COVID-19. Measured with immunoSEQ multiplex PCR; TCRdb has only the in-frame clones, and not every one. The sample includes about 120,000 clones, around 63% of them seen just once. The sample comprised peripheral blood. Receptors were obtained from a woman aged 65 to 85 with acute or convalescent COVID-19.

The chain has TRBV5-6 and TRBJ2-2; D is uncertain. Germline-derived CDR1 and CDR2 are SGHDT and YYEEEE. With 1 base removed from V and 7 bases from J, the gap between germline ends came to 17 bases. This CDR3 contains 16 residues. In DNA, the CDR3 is TGTGCCAGCAGCTTGACGGTCACAGCAGATATCGGGGAGCTGTTTTTT. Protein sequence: CASSLTVTADIGELFF.

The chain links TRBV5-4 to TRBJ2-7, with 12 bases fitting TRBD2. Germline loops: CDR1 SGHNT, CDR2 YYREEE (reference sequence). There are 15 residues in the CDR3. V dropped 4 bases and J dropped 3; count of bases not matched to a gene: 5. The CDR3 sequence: CASSTKGLAGYEQYF. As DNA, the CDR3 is TGTGCCAGCAGCACCAAGGGACTAGCGGGCTACGAGCAGTACTTC.

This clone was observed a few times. The CDR3 region has the DNA TGTGCCAGCAGCGTAGAGGGGGGGCAGATCTACGAGCAGTACTTC. Its protein is CASSVEGGQIYEQYF. This sequence joins TRBV9 and TRBJ2-7, with D possibly being TRBD2 (7 bases). The CDR3 runs 15 residues. Germline lookup yields CDR1 SGDLS and CDR2 YYNGEE. V lost 0 bases and J lost 3, with 13 bases in between. Variable domain in full (rest from reference TRBV9 and TRBJ2-7): DSGVTQTPKHLITATGQRVTLRCSPRSGDLSVYWYQQSLDQGLQFLIQYYNGEERAKGNILERFSAQQFPDLHSELNLSSLELGDSALYFCASSVEGGQIYEQYFGPGTRLTVT.

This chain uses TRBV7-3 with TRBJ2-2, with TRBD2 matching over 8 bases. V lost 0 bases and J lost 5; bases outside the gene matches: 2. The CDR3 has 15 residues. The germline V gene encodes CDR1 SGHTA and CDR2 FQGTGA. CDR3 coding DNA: TGTGCCAGCAGCTTAACAGCTAGCGGGACCGGGGAGCTGTTTTTT. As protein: CASSLTASGTGELFF.

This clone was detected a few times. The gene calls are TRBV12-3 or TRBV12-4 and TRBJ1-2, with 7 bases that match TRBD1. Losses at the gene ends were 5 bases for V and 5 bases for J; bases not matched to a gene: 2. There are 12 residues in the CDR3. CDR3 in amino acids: CASSPTGYGYTF. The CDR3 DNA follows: TGTGCCAGCAGTCCGACAGGGTATGGCTACACCTTC.

The CDR3 bases are TGTGCCAGCAGCTTAGGTGTCGGAGTCGGGGAGACCCAGTACTTC. It encodes CASSLGVGVGETQYF. This rearrangement joins TRBV13 to TRBJ2-5; no firm D call. V was cut by 0 bases and J by 5 bases, with 13 bases left in between. The germline gives CDR1 PRHDT, CDR2 FYEKMQ (reference sequence). The CDR3 length is 15 residues.

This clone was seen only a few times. This CDR3 reads CASSQGYNEQFF. CDR3 nucleotides: TGTGCCAGCTCTCAGGGTTACAATGAGCAGTTCTTC. The J gene is TRBJ2-1, the V gene TRBV18; D may be TRBD1 (5 bases). There are 12 residues in the CDR3. Trimming shortened V by 6 bases and J by 4 bases, and 7 bases separated the two germline ends. The germline CDR1 and CDR2 sequences are KGHSH and LQKENI.

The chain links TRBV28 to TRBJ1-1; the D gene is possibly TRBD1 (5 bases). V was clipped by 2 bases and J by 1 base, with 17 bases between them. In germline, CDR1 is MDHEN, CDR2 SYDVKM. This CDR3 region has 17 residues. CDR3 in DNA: TGTGCCAGCAGTTTAGGGGGGGTAGGGATGCGGAACACTGAAGCTTTCTTT. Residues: CASSLGGVGMRNTEAFF.